The 14 T cell receptor beta chains below all came from one sample that was sequenced in a study of T cells after yellow fever vaccination. TCRdb called the 5' RACE reads again in MiXCR, with one record for every CDR3 protein. The sample contains around 610,000 distinct CDR3 sequences, about 13% of which appear only once. The sample was PBMCs, taken on the day of the yellow fever booster vaccination. All receptors come from a man aged 25-40 years who received the YFV17D yellow fever vaccine.

The rearrangement links TRBV5-1 to TRBJ2-5; D unresolved. Trimming stripped 3 bases from V and 1 base from J, with 7 bases between. CDR1 is SGHRS and CDR2 is YFSETQ in the germline V gene. The CDR3 loop spans 13 amino acids. CDR3: CASSSSSQETQYF. The CDR3 nucleotides read TGCGCCAGCAGCTCCTCTAGCCAAGAGACCCAGTACTTC.

The V call is TRBV28, the J call TRBJ1-2; D remains unclear. V was trimmed by 3 bases and J by 1 base, leaving 9 bases between them. There are 14 residues in the CDR3. Germline V gene data show CDR1 as MDHEN and CDR2 as SYDVKM. The CDR3 nucleotides read TGTGCCAGCAGTTTGGGGTCTGGTAACTATGGCTACACCTTC. Amino acids: CASSLGSGNYGYTF.

The chain has TRBV18 and TRBJ2-1; 8 bases are a match to TRBD2. CDR1 and CDR2 from the germline V gene are KGHSH and LQKENI. The length of the CDR3 is 15 residues. Trimming at V came to 4 bases and at J to 4 bases, leaving 6 bases not matched to a gene. CDR3 DNA: TGTGCCAGCTCACTCATGAGCGGGGGTTACAATGAGCAGTTCTTC. Translated: CASSLMSGGYNEQFF.

This clonotype has just a few counts. The chain carries TRBV15 and TRBJ2-2; D perhaps matches TRBD1 (6 bases). This CDR3 is built from 15 residues. V was trimmed by 1 base and J by 2 bases, leaving 8 bases between them. CDR1 is LNHNV, CDR2 YYDKDF, per germline (reference sequence). The CDR3 region has the DNA TGTGCCACCAGCAGAGTCAGGGGCAACACCGGGGAGCTGTTTTTT. Amino acids: CATSRVRGNTGELFF.

The sample holds a few counts of this clonotype. The V gene is TRBV7-3, the J gene TRBJ2-1, with 10 positions matching TRBD2. The CDR3 extends over 20 amino acids. The J segment lost 7 bases and the V segment lost 0 bases, leaving 18 bases of the junction unmatched. The germline V gene has CDR1 SGHTA and CDR2 FQGTGA. In nucleotides, the CDR3 is TGTGCCAGCAGCTTAACGTGGGCTAGCGGGAGCCGCGTACAGGGAAATGAGCAGTTCTTC. As protein: CASSLTWASGSRVQGNEQFF.

The J gene is TRBJ2-3, the V gene TRBV10-3; D ambiguous. Deletions cut 7 bases from V and 0 bases from J, with 11 bases between. Germline loops: CDR1 ENHRY, CDR2 SYGVKD. The CDR3 contains 14 residues. In DNA, the CDR3 is TGTGCCATCACTCCGGATACTAGCACAGATACGCAGTATTTT. This gives the protein CAITPDTSTDTQYF.

The rearrangement uses TRBV19 and TRBJ2-1; 7 bases map to TRBD1. CDR3 size: 14 residues. The germline V gene encodes CDR1 LNHDA and CDR2 SQIVND (reference sequence). J lost 4 bases, V lost 4 bases, and 4 bases had no gene match. CDR3 nucleotides: TGTGCCAGTAGTACCCGACAGGGATACAATGAGCAGTTCTTC. It translates to CASSTRQGYNEQFF.

This clonotype has a count of ten or more. This chain uses TRBV28 with TRBJ2-7; 11 bases fit TRBD2. This CDR3 region has 15 residues. Germline V gene sequence: CDR1 MDHEN, CDR2 SYDVKM. Germline trimming cut 3 bases from V and 5 bases from J; bases unmatched to any gene: 6. CDR3 region: CASSFSGRAINEQYF. CDR3 coding DNA: TGTGCCAGCAGTTTTAGCGGGAGGGCCATCAACGAGCAGTACTTC.

The V call is TRBV20-1, the J call TRBJ2-3; 11 positions agree with TRBD1. CDR3 size: 16 residues. V dropped 6 bases and J dropped 4; count of bases not matched to a gene: 12. The germline V gene has CDR1 DFQATT and CDR2 SNEGSKA (reference sequence). CDR3 sequence reads: CSAPPRDRGFADTQYF. The DNA of the CDR3 is TGCAGTGCCCCCCCTCGGGACAGGGGGTTTGCAGATACGCAGTATTTT.

The chain couples TRBV6-1 to TRBJ2-2; 8 nucleotides agree with TRBD2. V gave up 10 bases and J gave up 5 bases; unmatched junction bases: 9. Germline CDR1 is MNHNS and CDR2 is SASEGT. CDR3 length: 14 residues. The CDR3: CATLREGRTGELFF. The CDR3 DNA reads as TGTGCCACCTTACGGGAGGGCCGGACCGGGGAGCTGTTTTTT.

This clonotype has only a few counts. The chain uses TRBV5-6 and TRBJ2-5; 7 nucleotides line up with TRBD1. V was clipped by 4 bases and J by 3 bases; unmatched bases: 9. The CDR3 contains 15 residues. Per the germline V gene, CDR1 is SGHDT and CDR2 is YYEEEE. The CDR3 here is CASSDRDSYEETQYF. The DNA of the CDR3 is TGTGCCAGCAGCGACCGGGACAGCTACGAAGAGACCCAGTACTTC.

This clonotype was recorded a few times. The gene calls are TRBV12-3 or TRBV12-4 and TRBJ2-7; D may be TRBD2 (6 bases). This CDR3 has 14 residues. V lost 7 bases to trimming and J lost 6 bases, with 19 bases between them. CDR3: CASTDRDQGGEQYF. CDR3 coding DNA: TGTGCCAGCACCGACCGGGACCAGGGAGGCGAGCAGTACTTC.

This clonotype was detected many times. This chain connects TRBV12-3 or TRBV12-4 to TRBJ2-1, with TRBD1 as a possible D gene (5 bases). The CDR3 has 13 residues. Deletions cut 4 bases from V and 5 bases from J, with 9 bases between. CDR3 in DNA: TGTGCCAGCAGTTCTCGACAGAACAATGAGCAGTTCTTC. Residues: CASSSRQNNEQFF.

This clonotype occurred many times. The chain couples TRBV18 to TRBJ2-1, with no clear D. CDR1 and CDR2 from the germline V gene are KGHSH and LQKENI. This CDR3 is 13 amino acids long. Trimming cost V 4 bases and J 4 bases, with 8 bases left between them. The CDR3 loop reads CASSQAGYNEQFF. CDR3 DNA sequence: TGTGCCAGCTCACAGGCCGGTTACAATGAGCAGTTCTTC.